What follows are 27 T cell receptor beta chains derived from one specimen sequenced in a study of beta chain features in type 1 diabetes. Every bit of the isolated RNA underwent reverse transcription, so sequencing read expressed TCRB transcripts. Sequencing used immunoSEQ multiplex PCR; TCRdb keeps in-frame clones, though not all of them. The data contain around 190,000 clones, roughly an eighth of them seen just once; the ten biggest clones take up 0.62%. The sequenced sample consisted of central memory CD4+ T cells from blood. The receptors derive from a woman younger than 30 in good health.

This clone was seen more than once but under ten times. In DNA form, the CDR3 reads TGTGCCAGCAGCTTGGTCCCGGGAGGGCCCTCCTACGAGCAGTACTTC. As protein: CASSLVPGGPSYEQYF. The rearrangement joins TRBV5-5 to TRBJ2-7, with TRBD2 matching over 8 bases. Germline V lookup: CDR1 SGHKS, CDR2 YYEKEE (reference sequence). The junction had 5 bases not matched to a gene; V was cut back by 0 bases and J by 0 bases. This CDR3 spans 16 amino acids.

This CDR3 is CSVEGGQPRPYDQPQHF. Here the CDR3 DNA reads TGCAGCGTTGAAGGGGGACAGCCCCGACCTTACGACCAGCCCCAGCATTTT. The rearrangement joins TRBV29-1 to TRBJ1-5, with 7 bases identical to TRBD1. CDR3 length: 17 residues. V shed 1 base and J 7 bases; nucleotides not matched to a gene: 16. From germline, CDR1 is SQVTM and CDR2 ANQGSEA.

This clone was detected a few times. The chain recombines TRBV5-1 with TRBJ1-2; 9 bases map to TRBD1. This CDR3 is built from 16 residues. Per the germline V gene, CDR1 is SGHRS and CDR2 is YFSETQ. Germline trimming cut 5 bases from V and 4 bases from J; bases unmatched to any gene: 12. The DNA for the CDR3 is TGCGCCAGCAGGGAACAGACAGGGGGGTTCGGCTATGGCTACACCTTC. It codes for CASREQTGGFGYGYTF.

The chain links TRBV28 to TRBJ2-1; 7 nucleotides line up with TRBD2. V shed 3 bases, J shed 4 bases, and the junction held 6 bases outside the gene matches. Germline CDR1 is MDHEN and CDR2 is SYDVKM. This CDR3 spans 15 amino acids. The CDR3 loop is CASSFAGDRYNEQFF. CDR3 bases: TGTGCCAGCAGTTTCGCGGGAGATAGGTACAATGAGCAGTTCTTC.

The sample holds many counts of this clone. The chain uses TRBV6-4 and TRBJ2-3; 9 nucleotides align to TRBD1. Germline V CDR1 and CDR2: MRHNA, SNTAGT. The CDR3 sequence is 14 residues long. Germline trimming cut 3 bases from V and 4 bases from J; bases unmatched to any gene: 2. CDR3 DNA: TGTGCCAGCAGTGAACAGGGGGCGGCAGATACGCAGTATTTT. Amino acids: CASSEQGAADTQYF.

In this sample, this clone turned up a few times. The CDR3 sequence: CASSPPRQPINEQFF. CDR3 nucleotide sequence: TGTGCCAGCTCACCCCCGAGACAGCCAATCAATGAGCAGTTCTTC. The chain has TRBV18 and TRBJ2-1; D possibly corresponds to TRBD1 (5 bases). The CDR3 sequence is 15 residues long. Germline-derived CDR1 and CDR2 are KGHSH and LQKENI. The V end was cut by 3 bases, the J end by 6 bases, with 15 bases between.

CDR3 DNA: TGCAGCGTGAGGGAACCGGACGGGCAGTACTTC. Its protein product is CSVREPDGQYF. The gene calls are TRBV29-1 and TRBJ2-7; tentative D call: TRBD2 (5 bases). The germline gives CDR1 SQVTM, CDR2 ANQGSEA. The CDR3 length is 11 residues. V was clipped by 6 bases and J by 9 bases, with 15 bases between them.

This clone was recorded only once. The CDR3 DNA is TGCGCCAGCAGCGGACGGACTAGCGGGAGGGGCGGTGAGCAGTTCTTC. Translating gives CASSGRTSGRGGEQFF. The chain joins TRBV4-1 to TRBJ2-1; TRBD2 matches 15 bases. Per germline, CDR1 MGHRA and CDR2 YSYEKL. This CDR3 has 16 residues. V lost 5 bases to trimming and J lost 9 bases; unmatched junction nucleotides: 8.

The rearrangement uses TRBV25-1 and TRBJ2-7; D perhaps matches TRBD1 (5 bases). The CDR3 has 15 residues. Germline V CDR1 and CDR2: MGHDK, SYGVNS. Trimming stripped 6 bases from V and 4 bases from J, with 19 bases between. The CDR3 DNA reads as TGTGCCAGCAGGAAATATTCTCAGGGAAGGTACGAGCAGTACTTC. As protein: CASRKYSQGRYEQYF.

In DNA, the CDR3 is TGCGCCAGCAGCCCCGGGACAGGGGGACCGGGACAAGAGACCCAGTACTTC. It translates to CASSPGTGGPGQETQYF. The chain recombines TRBV5-1 with TRBJ2-5; 11 bases are shared with TRBD1. With 4 bases clipped from V and 2 bases from J, the junction kept 10 bases outside the gene matches. The CDR3 is made up of 17 amino acids. Germline V gene data show CDR1 as SGHRS and CDR2 as YFSETQ.

CDR3 sequence reads: CASSYEGGHYNEQFF. As DNA, the CDR3 is TGTGCCAGCAGTTACGAGGGAGGGCACTACAATGAGCAGTTCTTC. The gene calls are TRBV27 and TRBJ2-1, with 7 bases lining up with TRBD2. V gave up 4 bases and J gave up 3 bases; unmatched junction bases: 6. CDR1 is MNHEY and CDR2 is SMNVEV in the germline V gene (reference sequence). This CDR3 contains 15 residues.

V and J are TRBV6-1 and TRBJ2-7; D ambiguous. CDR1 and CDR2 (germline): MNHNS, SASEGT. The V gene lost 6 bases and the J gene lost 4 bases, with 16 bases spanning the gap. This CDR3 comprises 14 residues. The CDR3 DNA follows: TGTGCCAGCAGGTCCGGCACTACAAAGTACGAGCAGTACTTC. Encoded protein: CASRSGTTKYEQYF.

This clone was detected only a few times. CDR3 in DNA: TGTGCCAGCAGTTTATATCTAGCGGGGCAAGAGACCCAGTACTTC. Translation gives CASSLYLAGQETQYF. The chain has TRBV27 and TRBJ2-5; the match to TRBD2 covers 9 bases. The CDR3 spans 15 residues. Germline trimming cut 1 base from V and 2 bases from J; bases unmatched to any gene: 2. Germline V lookup: CDR1 MNHEY, CDR2 SMNVEV (reference sequence).

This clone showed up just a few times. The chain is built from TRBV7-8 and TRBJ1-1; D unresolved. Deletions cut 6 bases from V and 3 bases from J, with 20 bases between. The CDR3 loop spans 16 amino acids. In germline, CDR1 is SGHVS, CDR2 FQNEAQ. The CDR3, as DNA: TGTGCCAGCAGTCAACCCCGGCGGTTTGGAGACACTGAAGCTTTCTTT. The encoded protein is CASSQPRRFGDTEAFF.

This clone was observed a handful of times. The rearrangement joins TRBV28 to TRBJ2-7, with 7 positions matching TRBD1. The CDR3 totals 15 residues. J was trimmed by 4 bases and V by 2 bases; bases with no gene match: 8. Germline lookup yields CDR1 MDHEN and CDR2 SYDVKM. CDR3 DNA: TGTGCCAGCAGTTTAAGGTCGACAGGGCCTTACGAGCAGTACTTC. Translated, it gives CASSLRSTGPYEQYF.

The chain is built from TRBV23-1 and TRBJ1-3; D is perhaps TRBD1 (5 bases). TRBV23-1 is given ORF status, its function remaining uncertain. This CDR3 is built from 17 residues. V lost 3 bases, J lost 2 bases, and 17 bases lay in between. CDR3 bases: TGCGCCAGCAGTCAGTCTTTCAGGGTCGTGGCTGGAAACACCATATATTTT. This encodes CASSQSFRVVAGNTIYF.

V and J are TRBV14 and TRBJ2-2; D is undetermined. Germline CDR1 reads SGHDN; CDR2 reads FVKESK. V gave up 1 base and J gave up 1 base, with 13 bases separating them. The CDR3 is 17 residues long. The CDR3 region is CASSQVVSSRNTGELFF. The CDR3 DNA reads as TGTGCCAGCAGCCAAGTTGTGAGTTCGAGGAACACCGGGGAGCTGTTTTTT.

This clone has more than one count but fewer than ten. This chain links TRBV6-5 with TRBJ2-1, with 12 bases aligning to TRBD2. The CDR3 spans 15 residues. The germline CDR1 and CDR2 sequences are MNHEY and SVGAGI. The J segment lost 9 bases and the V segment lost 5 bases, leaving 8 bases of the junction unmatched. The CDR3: CASSTRTSGDPEQFF. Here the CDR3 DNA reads TGTGCCAGCAGTACTAGGACTAGCGGGGACCCTGAGCAGTTCTTC.

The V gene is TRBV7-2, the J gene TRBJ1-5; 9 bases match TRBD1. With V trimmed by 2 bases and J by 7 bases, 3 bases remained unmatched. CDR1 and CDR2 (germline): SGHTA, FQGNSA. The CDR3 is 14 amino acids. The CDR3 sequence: CASSLRTGEQPQHF. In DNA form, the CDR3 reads TGTGCCAGCAGCTTAAGGACAGGGGAACAGCCCCAGCATTTT.

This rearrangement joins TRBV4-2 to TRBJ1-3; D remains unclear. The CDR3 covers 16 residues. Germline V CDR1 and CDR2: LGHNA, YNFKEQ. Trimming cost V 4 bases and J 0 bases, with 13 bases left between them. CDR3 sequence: CASSPRNSPSGNTIYF. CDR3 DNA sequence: TGTGCCAGCAGCCCCCGTAATTCTCCCTCTGGAAACACCATATATTTT.

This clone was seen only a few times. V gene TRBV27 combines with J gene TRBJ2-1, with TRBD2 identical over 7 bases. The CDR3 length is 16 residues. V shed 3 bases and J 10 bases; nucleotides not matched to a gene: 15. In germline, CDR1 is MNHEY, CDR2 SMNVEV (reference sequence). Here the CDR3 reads CASSLRDREASIEQFF. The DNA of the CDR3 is TGTGCCAGCAGTTTGAGGGATCGGGAGGCCTCCATCGAGCAGTTCTTC.

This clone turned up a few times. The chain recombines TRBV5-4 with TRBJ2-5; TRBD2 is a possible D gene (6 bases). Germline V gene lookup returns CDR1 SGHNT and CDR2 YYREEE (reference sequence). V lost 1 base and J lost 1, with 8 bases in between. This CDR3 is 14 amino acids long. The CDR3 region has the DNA TGTGCCAGCAGCTTGCTAGCGAGCCAAGAGACCCAGTACTTC. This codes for CASSLLASQETQYF.

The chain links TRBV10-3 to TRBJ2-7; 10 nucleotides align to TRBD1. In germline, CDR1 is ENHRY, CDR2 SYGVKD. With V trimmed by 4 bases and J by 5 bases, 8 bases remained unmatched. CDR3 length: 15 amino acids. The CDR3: CAISGTGTGDHEQYF. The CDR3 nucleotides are TGTGCCATCAGTGGGACCGGGACAGGGGACCACGAGCAGTACTTC.

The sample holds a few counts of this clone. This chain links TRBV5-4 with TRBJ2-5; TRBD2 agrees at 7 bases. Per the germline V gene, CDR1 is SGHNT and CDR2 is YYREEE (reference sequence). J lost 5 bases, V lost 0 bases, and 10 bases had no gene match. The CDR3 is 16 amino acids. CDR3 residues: CASSLARYRAGETQYF. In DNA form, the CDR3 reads TGTGCCAGCAGCTTGGCTCGATACAGAGCGGGGGAGACCCAGTACTTC.

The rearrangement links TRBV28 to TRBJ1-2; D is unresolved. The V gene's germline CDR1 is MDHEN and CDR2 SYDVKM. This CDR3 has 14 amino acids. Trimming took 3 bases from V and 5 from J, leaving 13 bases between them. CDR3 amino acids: CASSLVAGNYGYTF. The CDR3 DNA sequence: TGTGCCAGCAGTTTGGTTGCGGGCAATTATGGCTACACCTTC.

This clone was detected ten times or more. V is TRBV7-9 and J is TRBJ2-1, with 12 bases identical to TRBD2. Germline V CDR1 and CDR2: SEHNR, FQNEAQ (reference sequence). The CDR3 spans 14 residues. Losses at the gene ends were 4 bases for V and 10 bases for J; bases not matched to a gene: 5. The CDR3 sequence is CASSSASGRGEQFF. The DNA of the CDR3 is TGTGCCAGCAGCTCGGCTAGCGGGAGGGGGGAGCAGTTCTTC.

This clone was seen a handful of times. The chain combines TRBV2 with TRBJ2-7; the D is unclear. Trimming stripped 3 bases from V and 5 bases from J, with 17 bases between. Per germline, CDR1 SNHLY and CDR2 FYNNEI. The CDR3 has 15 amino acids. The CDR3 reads CASSDKEPQFHEQYF. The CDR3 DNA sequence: TGTGCCAGCAGTGATAAGGAGCCCCAGTTCCACGAGCAGTACTTC.